This T cell receptor beta chain is from a study of CD8+CD57+ T cells in acquired aplastic anemia. As for the study in general: Sorted CD4+ and CD8+ cell DNA averaged 3.2 ug. General study points: Fewer than 30 shared CD8+ CDR3s appeared highly expressed within patients' immunodominant clones.

Genomic DNA was employed as the template in profiling TCR beta VDJ and CDR3. TCRdb re-derived calls from the reads in MiXCR, one entry per CDR3 protein. Of fewer than 200,000 distinct CDR3 sequences in the sample, about 60% were seen once. The CDR3 is 15 amino acids. In germline, CDR1 is SGHVS, CDR2 FQNEAQ. Details on this clonotype: Its antigen is as yet unknown. One end of the junction is discordant with germline, which a read error may explain.

The chain uses TRBV7-8 and TRBJ1-1, with 9 bases that match TRBD1. The receptor was isolated from a human donor in good health. The specimen was sorted CD4+, CD8+, or CD8+CD57+ T cells (not recorded which) from PBMCs. This chain's CDR3 is CASSRTGETYTEASF. CDR3 sequence (DNA): TGTGCCAGCAGCCGGACAGGGGAGACGTACACTGAAGCTTCCTTT.